These 31 T cell receptor beta chains were sequenced from one sample in a study of prognosis after radiotherapy for stage I lung cancer. The authors amplified TCR beta CDR3 from genomic DNA using two-round multiplex PCR. Primers targeting each individual TRBV and TRBJ gene were applied in first-round PCR. Using its own MiXCR run on the multiplex PCR reads, TCRdb lists one record per CDR3 protein. The sample includes 13,000 to 15,000 distinct CDR3 sequences, approximately 46% seen only once; the top ten take around 38%. The sequencing here drew on PBMCs, taken before or after stereotactic body radiation therapy (not recorded which). These receptors were obtained from a donor at least 50 years old with non-small cell lung cancer.

Many counts were recorded for this clonotype. V gene TRBV6-1 combines with J gene TRBJ2-5; 12 bases match TRBD2. This CDR3 region has 15 residues. Germline assignment: CDR1 MNHNS and CDR2 SASEGT. V dropped 5 bases and J dropped 0; count of bases not matched to a gene: 1. CDR3 sequence (DNA): TGTGCCAGCAGTCGGACTAGCGGGAACCAAGAGACCCAGTACTTC. It codes for CASSRTSGNQETQYF.

The count of this clonotype is one. One end of the junction fails to match germline, which may point to a read error. The J gene is TRBJ2-5, the V gene TRBV5-4, with 15 nucleotides matching TRBD2. The germline V gene has CDR1 SGHNT and CDR2 YYREEE (reference sequence). The CDR3 spans 18 residues. Here the CDR3 DNA reads TGTGCCAGCAGCGGCGGACTAGCGGGGGGGCCTGAACAAGATACCCAGTACTTC. It is translated as CASSGGLAGGPEQDTQYF.

This clonotype has a handful of counts. This likely came from a read error, as a far larger clone is one base away. The DNA for the CDR3 is TGTGCCAGCAGTTACTATCGGCCCACGTCGACCGGGGAGCTGTTTTTT. Encoded protein: CASSYYRPTSTGELFF. The genes are TRBV6-9 and TRBJ2-2; no firm D call. V lost 3 bases and J lost 5, with 16 bases in between. Germline V gene sequence: CDR1 MNHGY, CDR2 SVAAGI. This CDR3 has 16 amino acids.

This sequence joins TRBV28 and TRBJ2-3; tentatively, D is TRBD2 (7 bases). V was trimmed by 6 bases and J by 7 bases, leaving 23 bases between them. Germline CDR1 and CDR2: MDHEN and SYDVKM. The CDR3 has 16 residues. The CDR3 region has the DNA TGTGCCAGCAGCGAGGGGGGGCCGATGAGAGGTAATACGCAGTATTTT. It is translated as CASSEGGPMRGNTQYF.

This clonotype occurred many times. The V call is TRBV27, the J call TRBJ2-2, with 10 bases fitting TRBD1. Germline V gives CDR1 MNHEY, CDR2 SMNVEV (reference sequence). The V gene end was trimmed by 5 bases and the J gene end by 2 bases; junction bases not matched to a gene: 8. This CDR3 region has 17 residues. The CDR3 nucleotides read TGTGCCAGCAGTCTATGGACAGGGGGTATCAACACCGGGGAGCTGTTTTTT. It yields the protein CASSLWTGGINTGELFF.

The sample holds many counts of this clonotype. The chain recombines TRBV12-3 or TRBV12-4 with TRBJ2-5; no reliable D call. V was shortened by 7 bases and J by 4 bases, with 22 bases between the two germline ends. The CDR3 contains 16 residues. CDR3 nucleotide sequence: TGTGCCAGCATCTTGTCTCTGGGGTCTTGGGGAGAGACCCAGTACTTC. Translated: CASILSLGSWGETQYF.

The V call is TRBV11-3, the J call TRBJ2-3; the D gene is possibly TRBD2 (6 bases). V lost 7 bases to trimming and J lost 6 bases, with 20 bases between them. The V gene's germline CDR1 is SGHNT and CDR2 YENEEA. The CDR3 runs to 15 residues. Here the CDR3 reads CASNQGGRGTDTQYF. CDR3 DNA sequence: TGTGCCAGCAACCAAGGCGGGCGGGGAACGGATACGCAGTATTTT.

The chain recombines TRBV2 with TRBJ2-1; D call uncertain. V was clipped by 4 bases and J by 4 bases, with 11 bases between them. Germline V gives CDR1 SNHLY, CDR2 FYNNEI. This CDR3 contains 14 residues. In DNA form, the CDR3 reads TGTGCCAGCAGTGGTAGGGTTGGTTACAATGAGCAGTTCTTC. Translating it yields CASSGRVGYNEQFF.

This clonotype has a single count. The chain is built from TRBV6-1 and TRBJ2-1; 8 bases fit TRBD1. After removal of 5 bases from V and 7 bases from J, the junction contained 7 bases not matched to a gene. Looked up from germline, CDR1 is MNHNS and CDR2 is SASEGT. The CDR3 runs 14 residues. The DNA for the CDR3 is TGTGCCAGCAGTCAGACAGGGGAGTTAAATGAGCAGTTCTTC. Amino acid sequence: CASSQTGELNEQFF.

The J gene is TRBJ2-7, the V gene TRBV6-9, with 9 bases that match TRBD2. V lost 3 bases, J lost 5 bases, and 8 bases stayed unmatched. CDR3 length: 15 amino acids. The germline CDR1 and CDR2 sequences are MNHGY and SVAAGI. Here the CDR3 reads CASSYGEGGRDEQYF. In DNA, the CDR3 is TGTGCCAGCAGTTACGGGGAAGGCGGGAGGGACGAGCAGTACTTC.

The chain carries TRBV6-1 and TRBJ2-7, with TRBD2 matching over 11 bases. There are 18 residues in the CDR3. The germline gives CDR1 MNHNS, CDR2 SASEGT. Losses at the gene ends were 6 bases for V and 4 bases for J; bases not matched to a gene: 17. In DNA, the CDR3 is TGTGCCAGCAGCTCTCTACATGGTAGCGGGAGGGTTGGTTACGAGCAGTACTTC. Translating gives CASSSLHGSGRVGYEQYF.

The chain is built from TRBV2 and TRBJ2-5, with D hard to call. The CDR3 extends over 13 amino acids. Germline V lookup: CDR1 SNHLY, CDR2 FYNNEI. V was shortened by 3 bases and J by 5 bases, with 10 bases between the two germline ends. CDR3 residues: CASSEIIRETQYF. DNA for the CDR3: TGTGCCAGCAGTGAGATTATTAGGGAGACCCAGTACTTC.

This clonotype showed up many times. The rearrangement links TRBV7-3 to TRBJ1-5; the D gene is possibly TRBD1 (5 bases). Trimming removed 5 bases from V and 4 bases from J, with 9 bases in between. This CDR3 spans 13 amino acids. Germline assignment: CDR1 SGHTA and CDR2 FQGTGA. The CDR3 loop is CASSHDRNQPQHF. CDR3 nucleotides: TGTGCCAGCAGCCACGACAGAAATCAGCCCCAGCATTTT. The entire variable domain, with the rest obtained from reference TRBV7-3 and TRBJ1-5, is as follows: GAGVSQTPSNKVTEKGKYVELRCDPISGHTALYWYRQSLGQGPEFLIYFQGTGAADDSGLPNDRFFAVRPEGSVSTLKIQRTERGDSAVYLCASSHDRNQPQHFGDGTRLSIL.

About this clonotype: A far larger clone differs by one base, so this is likely a read error. The genes are TRBV11-2 and TRBJ2-7, with D perhaps TRBD1 (6 bases). The V gene lost 4 bases and the J gene lost 3 bases, with 22 bases spanning the gap. Germline loops: CDR1 SGHAT, CDR2 FQNNGV. The CDR3 runs 17 residues. CDR3 DNA sequence: TGTGCCAGCAGCTACGACCCGCTGCACGGGGACAACTACGAGCAGTACTTC. It is translated as CASSYDPLHGDNYEQYF.

This clonotype was counted at least ten times. The chain recombines TRBV25-1 with TRBJ2-1; D assignment may be TRBD1 or TRBD2 (5 bases each). Trimming took off 4 bases at V and 7 bases at J, with 17 bases between the two ends. The CDR3 consists of 15 residues. Germline V gives CDR1 MGHDK, CDR2 SYGVNS. Here the CDR3 DNA reads TGTGCCAGCAGTGTGAGAGGGACCGTTCTTAATGAGCAGTTCTTC. Translation: CASSVRGTVLNEQFF.

This clonotype has ten or more counts. The chain links TRBV6-1 to TRBJ2-5; 11 bases map to TRBD1. Germline lookup yields CDR1 MNHNS and CDR2 SASEGT. CDR3 length: 14 amino acids. V trimming: 5 bases; J trimming: 5 bases; junction bases outside the gene matches: 4. The CDR3 here is CASSPGTGGETQYF. DNA of the CDR3: TGTGCCAGCAGTCCCGGGACAGGGGGTGAGACCCAGTACTTC.

Worth noting for this clonotype: This may come from a read error, since a much larger clone is one base off. This sequence joins TRBV6-6 and TRBJ2-5; the D gene could be TRBD1 or TRBD2 (5 bases each). In germline, CDR1 is MNHNY, CDR2 SVGAGI (reference sequence). Trimming stripped 0 bases from V and 0 bases from J, with 17 bases between. The CDR3 totals 18 residues. CDR3 in DNA: TGTGCCAGCAGTTACTCGGGGGTGGGGATCGCGTACCAAGAGACCCAGTACTTC. This translates into CASSYSGVGIAYQETQYF.

This clonotype is termed medium-sized. The genes are TRBV12-3 or TRBV12-4 and TRBJ1-3; unclear D gene. Trimming cost V 3 bases and J 0 bases, with 3 bases left between them. The CDR3 consists of 13 residues. The CDR3 region has the DNA TGTGCCAGCAGTTTGAACTCTGGAAACACCATATATTTT. It yields the protein CASSLNSGNTIYF.

Concerning this clonotype itself: A far larger clone is one base from this, pointing to a likely read error. The chain employs TRBV6-4 and TRBJ2-7; D possibly uses TRBD1 or TRBD2 (6 bases each). The ends were cut back, 6 bases at V and 0 bases at J, with 24 bases in the middle. Per germline, CDR1 MRHNA and CDR2 SNTAGT. The CDR3 has 18 amino acids. CDR3 sequence: CASRSVMGTCGDSYEQYF. In DNA, the CDR3 is TGTGCCAGCAGATCCGTCATGGGGACATGCGGGGACTCCTACGAGCAGTACTTC.

This clonotype qualifies as medium-sized. This sequence joins TRBV27 and TRBJ1-2, with D hard to call. The CDR3 is 15 amino acids. Trimming took off 6 bases at V and 2 bases at J, with 16 bases between the two ends. Germline lookup yields CDR1 MNHEY and CDR2 SMNVEV (reference sequence). CDR3 bases: TGTGCCAGCAGAAATGCAGAGGGCCCCAACTATGGCTACACCTTC. Translating it yields CASRNAEGPNYGYTF.

The rearrangement uses TRBV7-3 and TRBJ2-1; D gene uncertain. CDR3 length: 16 residues. Germline V gives CDR1 SGHTA, CDR2 FQGTGA. V dropped 1 base and J dropped 6 bases, with 16 bases sitting between them. CDR3 DNA sequence: TGTGCCAGCAGCTTAATCGCGAGATTGGCCTCCAATGAGCAGTTCTTC. Translation: CASSLIARLASNEQFF.

Concerning this clonotype: This is likely an artifact of a read error, given a far larger clone one base away. The chain is built from TRBV6-1 and TRBJ1-1; 10 nucleotides line up with TRBD1. The length of the CDR3 is 15 residues. The germline CDR1 and CDR2 sequences are MNHNS and SASEGT. The V gene end was trimmed by 5 bases and the J gene end by 4 bases; junction bases not matched to a gene: 7. CDR3 sequence (DNA): TGTGCCAGCAGTCGGCCGGGACAGGGGTGCACTGAAGCTTTCTTT. It is translated as CASSRPGQGCTEAFF.

This clonotype came up a few times. J is TRBJ2-2 and V is TRBV6-2 or TRBV6-3, with 12 bases that match TRBD2. V lost 4 bases to trimming and J lost 2 bases; unmatched junction nucleotides: 5. The CDR3 has 17 amino acids. Germline loops: CDR1 MNHEY, CDR2 SVGEGT. Here the CDR3 DNA reads TGTGCCAGCAGTTGGGGACTAGCGGGTCTCAACACCGGGGAGCTGTTTTTT. Translation: CASSWGLAGLNTGELFF.

Points on this clonotype: The junction and the germline gene differ at one end; a read error may be behind it. The chain links TRBV6-2 or TRBV6-3 to TRBJ2-7; no reliable D call. Germline V gene sequence: CDR1 MNHEY, CDR2 SVGEGT. The length of the CDR3 is 16 residues. The CDR3 sequence is CASSYFHSVHLYDQYF. The CDR3 coding sequence is TGCGCCAGCAGTTACTTCCACTCGGTACACCTCTACGATCAGTACTTC.

This clonotype appeared many times. This chain uses TRBV5-1 with TRBJ2-2; D is ambiguous. The CDR3 is made up of 15 amino acids. The germline V gene encodes CDR1 SGHRS and CDR2 YFSETQ. V was clipped by 1 base and J by 0 bases, with 7 bases between them. The CDR3 is CASSLFPTNTGELFF. The CDR3 DNA reads TGCGCCAGCAGCTTGTTTCCCACGAACACCGGGGAGCTGTTTTTT.

V usage is TRBV2 and J usage is TRBJ2-7, with 10 positions matching TRBD1. The CDR3 is 14 amino acids. Germline V gene sequence: CDR1 SNHLY, CDR2 FYNNEI. Trimming removed 3 bases from V and 8 bases from J; junction bases left unmatched: 7. The CDR3 coding sequence is TGTGCCAGCAGTGACCGGACAGGGGGGAGCAAGCAGTACTTC. Protein product: CASSDRTGGSKQYF.

This clonotype occurred many times. The chain uses TRBV12-3 or TRBV12-4 and TRBJ1-5; D ambiguous. The V and J ends lost 6 bases and 2 bases respectively, with 8 bases between them. CDR3 size: 13 residues. The CDR3 DNA follows: TGTGCCAGCAGGGAAATCGGCAATCAGCCCCAGCATTTT. Protein product: CASREIGNQPQHF.

Comment on this clonotype: A far larger clone is just one base off, so this is likely a read error. The V gene is TRBV7-9, the J gene TRBJ2-1, with 8 bases lining up with TRBD2. V was pared by 2 bases and J by 8 bases, with 8 bases of the junction left unmatched. Germline loops: CDR1 SEHNR, CDR2 FQNEAQ (reference sequence). The CDR3 totals 15 residues. The CDR3 nucleotides read TGTGCCAGCAGCTTAAGGTGTAGCGGGGTTGATGAGCAGTTCTTC. It is translated as CASSLRCSGVDEQFF.

The chain links TRBV5-1 to TRBJ2-1; 10 nucleotides align to TRBD2. CDR1 and CDR2 (germline): SGHRS, YFSETQ. This CDR3 is built from 18 residues. Trimming cost V 4 bases and J 7 bases; bases outside gene matches: 17. CDR3 region: CASSPKGGPAGGPNEQFF. The CDR3 DNA sequence: TGCGCCAGCAGCCCTAAGGGGGGCCCAGCGGGAGGGCCGAATGAGCAGTTCTTC. The full variable domain, in which reference TRBV5-1 and TRBJ2-1 provide the parts outside the CDR3, is KAGVTQTPRYLIKTRGQQVTLSCSPISGHRSVSWYQQTPGQGLQFLFEYFSETQRNKGNFPGRFSGRQFSNSRSEMNVSTLELGDSALYLCASSPKGGPAGGPNEQFFGPGTRLTVL.

Ten or more counts support this clonotype. CDR3 region: CASSEWGSYSNQPQHF. CDR3 nucleotide sequence: TGTGCCAGCAGTGAATGGGGTTCGTATAGCAATCAGCCCCAGCATTTT. This chain joins TRBV6-2 or TRBV6-3 and TRBJ1-5; D is ambiguous. The V end was cut by 5 bases, the J end by 0 bases, with 14 bases between. Germline CDR1 is MNHEY and CDR2 is SVGEGT. This CDR3 contains 16 residues.

V and J are TRBV6-2 or TRBV6-3 and TRBJ2-7, with 8 bases lining up with TRBD1. This CDR3 region has 15 residues. Germline loops: CDR1 MNHEY, CDR2 SVGEGT. CDR3 nucleotide sequence: TGTGAAAGCAGTGTCAACGGGACAGGCTCCTACGAGCAGTACTTC. Translation: CESSVNGTGSYEQYF.